This TCR beta chain comes out of a study of response to subunit inactivated influenza vaccine. The study's findings and limits: The authors proposed limited new T cell recruitment per seasonal influenza vaccination.

This CDR3 comprises 16 residues. Germline CDR1 SGHDN, CDR2 FVKESK. V lost 0 bases to trimming and J lost 4 bases; unmatched junction nucleotides: 7. This clonotype was seen only a few times. As yet, its antigen is unknown. TCRdb reprocessed the RT-PCR reads via MiXCR and lists one record per CDR3 protein. The table has about 570,000 distinct CDR3 sequences, about 10% seen once. The sample consisted of PBMCs from blood, taken on the day of vaccination. The TCR was taken from a man aged 50-60 years who received an inactivated influenza vaccine. The chain carries TRBV14 and TRBJ2-3, with 7 bases aligning to TRBD2. As DNA, the CDR3 is TGTGCCAGCAGCCAAGAAGGGACCGGGAGGTCAGATACGCAGTATTTT. It is translated as CASSQEGTGRSDTQYF.